These 24 T cell receptor beta chains were all obtained from the same sample, sequenced in a study of identical twins. From the 5' RACE reads, TCRdb called clonotypes with MiXCR, one entry per CDR3 protein. The data show 550,000 to 700,000 distinct CDR3 sequences, 21% seen once. These data were also filed under a second study, of T cells expressing NK-cell markers.

Sequencing was done on a sample of PBMCs. Receptors originate from a woman under 30 in good health.

This clonotype was seen many times. The rearrangement links TRBV5-1 to TRBJ1-1; the D gene is possibly TRBD1 (5 bases). Looked up from germline, CDR1 is SGHRS and CDR2 is YFSETQ. Trimming took 2 bases from V and 4 from J, leaving 15 bases between them. The CDR3 consists of 15 residues. The CDR3 spells CASSFDGIRGTEAFF. DNA of the CDR3: TGCGCCAGCAGCTTCGACGGTATTAGGGGCACTGAAGCTTTCTTT.

The chain uses TRBV9 and TRBJ2-3, with D tentatively TRBD2 (7 bases). The V end was cut by 3 bases, the J end by 6 bases, with 17 bases between. Germline V lookup: CDR1 SGDLS, CDR2 YYNGEE. The CDR3 has 15 amino acids. CDR3 sequence: CASSAGSGGLDTQYF. The CDR3 region has the DNA TGTGCCAGCAGCGCCGGGTCGGGGGGCCTGGATACGCAGTATTTT.

This clonotype was detected a few times. The chain joins TRBV20-1 to TRBJ2-3, with a weak D call TRBD2 (8 bases). This CDR3 contains 15 residues. CDR1 DFQATT and CDR2 SNEGSKA come from the germline V gene (reference sequence). V was shortened by 0 bases and J by 3 bases, with 13 bases between the two germline ends. The CDR3 DNA follows: TGCAGTGCTAGAGATCGGGAGGGGGCAACAGATACGCAGTATTTT. It encodes CSARDREGATDTQYF.

The chain is built from TRBV20-1 and TRBJ2-5; TRBD2 agrees at 9 bases. The V and J ends lost 3 bases and 4 bases, in that order; junction bases with no gene match: 3. The CDR3 has 13 amino acids. In germline, CDR1 is DFQATT, CDR2 SNEGSKA (reference sequence). The CDR3 sequence: CSASSGSGETQYF. The CDR3 coding sequence is TGCAGTGCTAGTAGCGGGAGTGGAGAGACCCAGTACTTC.

This sequence joins TRBV7-2 and TRBJ2-3; no definite D call. The germline CDR1 and CDR2 sequences are SGHTA and FQGNSA. Trimming removed 4 bases at V and 2 bases at J, with 13 bases between. The CDR3 has 15 residues. CDR3: CASSSYSLTTDTQYF. For the CDR3, the DNA is TGTGCCAGCAGCTCGTACAGCTTAACCACAGATACGCAGTATTTT.

The rearrangement uses TRBV4-1 and TRBJ1-3, with a possible D match to TRBD1 (6 bases). Germline values: CDR1 MGHRA, CDR2 YSYEKL. This CDR3 comprises 17 residues. The V and J ends lost 0 bases and 0 bases respectively, with 12 bases between them. CDR3 in DNA: TGCGCCAGCAGCCAAGATCTCCCCAGGGGCTCTGGAAACACCATATATTTT. Its translation: CASSQDLPRGSGNTIYF.

The chain carries TRBV10-3 and TRBJ1-4; the match to TRBD1 covers 9 bases. The germline CDR1 and CDR2 sequences are ENHRY and SYGVKD. The CDR3 has 15 residues. V lost 0 bases and J lost 8; bases outside the gene matches: 4. CDR3 nucleotide sequence: TGTGCCATCAGTGAGTCGACAGGGGGATCGGAAAAACTGTTTTTT. The encoded protein is CAISESTGGSEKLFF.

This clonotype was counted ten times or more. The chain recombines TRBV12-3 or TRBV12-4 with TRBJ2-5, with D possibly TRBD2 on 5 matching bases. Trimming left V 1 base short and J 7 bases short, with 7 bases between. The CDR3 is made up of 12 amino acids. In DNA, the CDR3 is TGTGCCAGCAGTTTAGTAGGGAGGACCCAGTACTTC. This encodes CASSLVGRTQYF.

The sample holds a few counts of this clonotype. The V gene is TRBV29-1, the J gene TRBJ2-3, with D perhaps TRBD1 or TRBD2 (6 bases each). Trimming removed 5 bases from V and 2 bases from J, with 14 bases in between. Germline CDR1 SQVTM, CDR2 ANQGSEA. The CDR3 is 14 amino acids. Here the CDR3 reads CSVRGGGTTDTQYF. In nucleotides, the CDR3 is TGCAGCGTTCGAGGGGGAGGTACCACAGATACGCAGTATTTT.

This clonotype was seen only a few times. The CDR3 loop reads CASSLMDHGAAEAFF. The DNA for the CDR3 is TGTGCCAGCAGCCTAATGGACCACGGTGCCGCTGAAGCTTTCTTT. J is TRBJ1-1 and V is TRBV13; D unclear. Trimming shortened V by 5 bases and J by 6 bases, and 19 bases separated the two germline ends. This CDR3 comprises 15 residues. CDR1 is PRHDT, CDR2 FYEKMQ, per germline (reference sequence). The variable domain in full, with the rest retrieved from reference TRBV13 and TRBJ1-1, is AAGVIQSPRHLIKEKRETATLKCYPIPRHDTVYWYQQGPGQDPQFLISFYEKMQSDKGSIPDRFSAQQFSDYHSELNMSSLELGDSALYFCASSLMDHGAAEAFFGQGTRLTVV.

This clonotype was counted at least ten times. The chain links TRBV12-3 or TRBV12-4 to TRBJ1-1, with D uncertain. Trimming left V 0 bases short and J 2 bases short, with 7 bases between. The CDR3 is 14 residues long. The CDR3 DNA reads TGTGCCAGCAGTTTAGCAGGCAGAAACACTGAAGCTTTCTTT. The encoded protein is CASSLAGRNTEAFF.

J is TRBJ2-3 and V is TRBV7-9; tentative D call: TRBD2 (7 bases). V was trimmed by 11 bases and J by 0 bases, leaving 18 bases between them. This CDR3 has 15 residues. In germline, CDR1 is SEHNR, CDR2 FQNEAQ (reference sequence). The chain's CDR3 is CASQGSGSSTDTQYF. DNA of the CDR3: TGTGCCTCACAGGGTAGCGGGTCAAGCACAGATACGCAGTATTTT.

J is TRBJ1-1 and V is TRBV29-1; TRBD1 might be the D (6 bases). This CDR3 comprises 15 residues. Looked up from germline, CDR1 is SQVTM and CDR2 is ANQGSEA. Deletions cut 1 base from V and 9 bases from J, with 21 bases between. In DNA, the CDR3 is TGCAGCGTTGAAGGGCCTCGGGGGCCACGATATCAAGCTTTCTTT. As protein: CSVEGPRGPRYQAFF.

The table lists this clonotype with a few counts. This chain connects TRBV20-1 to TRBJ2-7; 12 bases are shared with TRBD2. The CDR3 loop spans 16 amino acids. Trimming removed 3 bases from V and 0 bases from J; junction bases left unmatched: 6. The germline gives CDR1 DFQATT, CDR2 SNEGSKA (reference sequence). The CDR3: CSASTSGRPGSYEQYF. CDR3 sequence (DNA): TGCAGTGCTAGTACTAGCGGGAGGCCCGGCTCCTACGAGCAGTACTTC.

This chain links TRBV5-5 with TRBJ1-6; 7 nucleotides agree with TRBD1. Germline CDR1 SGHKS, CDR2 YYEKEE (reference sequence). CDR3 length equals 15 residues. The J segment lost 9 bases and the V segment lost 4 bases, leaving 10 bases of the junction unmatched. The CDR3 loop reads CASSPGQAPTSPLHF. CDR3 bases: TGTGCCAGCAGCCCCGGACAGGCTCCGACTTCACCCCTCCACTTT.

To note about this clonotype: A read error may be the cause here, since a much bigger clone is one base away. The chain is built from TRBV6-5 and TRBJ2-7; perhaps TRBD1 as D (5 bases). The V end lost 6 bases, the J end lost 10 bases, and 16 bases lay between the germline ends. This CDR3 spans 12 amino acids. Germline V gene data show CDR1 as MNHEY and CDR2 as SVGAGI. The CDR3 reads CASSCPGAFQYF. The CDR3 bases are TGTGCCAGCAGCTGCCCTGGGGCGTTCCAGTACTTC.

The CDR3 loop reads CSVPFTAERYNEQFF. CDR3 in DNA: TGCAGCGTTCCTTTTACGGCGGAGCGCTACAATGAGCAGTTCTTC. The chain links TRBV29-1 to TRBJ2-1, with D unclear. The CDR3 extends over 15 amino acids. CDR1 and CDR2 from the germline V gene are SQVTM and ANQGSEA. Trimming removed 5 bases at V and 3 bases at J, with 17 bases between.

This clonotype was counted a few times. V and J are TRBV5-1 and TRBJ2-4; D gene unclear. This CDR3 contains 12 residues. V shed 5 bases and J shed 5 bases, with 8 bases lying between them. CDR1 and CDR2 from the germline V gene are SGHRS and YFSETQ. The CDR3 nucleotides are TGCGCCAGCAGTAACTACCAAAACATTCAGTACTTC. Amino acids: CASSNYQNIQYF.

The CDR3 loop reads CASGKAGGMQTQYF. Written as DNA, the CDR3 is TGTGCCAGCGGGAAGGCAGGGGGTATGCAGACCCAGTACTTC. The V gene is TRBV9, the J gene TRBJ2-5, with 7 bases identical to TRBD1. The CDR3 runs 14 residues. V shed 7 bases and J 6 bases; nucleotides not matched to a gene: 12. The germline CDR1 and CDR2 sequences are SGDLS and YYNGEE.

The CDR3 nucleotides read TGTGCCAGCGGACAGGGCTCCGATACGCAGTATTTT. Its protein is CASGQGSDTQYF. The rearrangement joins TRBV12-3 or TRBV12-4 to TRBJ2-3; 8 nucleotides align to TRBD1. J gave up 6 bases and V 8 bases, and 4 bases lay outside the gene matches. The CDR3 spans 12 residues.

This clonotype was counted a few times. The gene calls are TRBV20-1 and TRBJ1-6, with 7 bases identical to TRBD1. Germline loops: CDR1 DFQATT, CDR2 SNEGSKA (reference sequence). V shed 5 bases, J shed 7 bases, and the junction held 5 bases outside the gene matches. This CDR3 is 13 amino acids long. The CDR3 region has the DNA TGCAGTGCTCTTGACAGGGACAATTCACCCCTCCACTTT. It specifies CSALDRDNSPLHF.

The chain has TRBV3-1 and TRBJ2-3, with a weak D call TRBD2 (7 bases). Germline V CDR1 and CDR2: LGHDT, YNNKEL (reference sequence). CDR3 length: 17 residues. The germline V and J ends were trimmed by 5 bases and 5 bases, with 23 bases remaining between them. The CDR3 sequence: CASSTLGGRRFVDTQYF. The DNA of the CDR3 is TGTGCCAGCAGCACACTCGGGGGGCGTCGCTTCGTAGATACGCAGTATTTT.

In nucleotides, the CDR3 is TGTGCCACCAGCAGAGGGACAGGATCCTACGAGCAGTACTTC. Protein product: CATSRGTGSYEQYF. The chain uses TRBV15 and TRBJ2-7, with TRBD1 matching 7 bases. The ends lost 1 base at V and 1 base at J; junction bases unmatched: 1. The CDR3 contains 14 residues. CDR1 and CDR2 (germline): LNHNV, YYDKDF (reference sequence).

In this sample, this clonotype turned up a few times. The chain employs TRBV3-1 and TRBJ1-2; 9 bases are a match to TRBD1. V was clipped by 6 bases and J by 4 bases; unmatched bases: 12. Germline CDR1 reads LGHDT; CDR2 reads YNNKEL (reference sequence). The CDR3 is made up of 16 amino acids. The CDR3 spells CASSRGQGGIIYGYTF. The DNA of the CDR3 is TGTGCCAGCAGTCGGGGACAGGGCGGGATCATCTATGGCTACACCTTC.